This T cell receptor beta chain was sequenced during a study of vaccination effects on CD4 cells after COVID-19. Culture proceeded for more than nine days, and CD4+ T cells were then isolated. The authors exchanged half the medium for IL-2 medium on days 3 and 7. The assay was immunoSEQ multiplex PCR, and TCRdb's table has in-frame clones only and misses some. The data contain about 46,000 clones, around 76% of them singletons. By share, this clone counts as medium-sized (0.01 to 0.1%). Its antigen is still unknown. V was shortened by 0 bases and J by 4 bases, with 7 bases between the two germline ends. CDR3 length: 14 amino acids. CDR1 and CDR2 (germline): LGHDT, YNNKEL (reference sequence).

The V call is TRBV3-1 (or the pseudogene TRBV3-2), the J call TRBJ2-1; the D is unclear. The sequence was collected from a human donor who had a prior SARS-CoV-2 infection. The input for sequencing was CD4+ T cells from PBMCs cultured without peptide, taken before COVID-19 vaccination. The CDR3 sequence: CASSQDWGYNEQFF. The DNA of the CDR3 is TGTGCCAGCAGCCAAGATTGGGGATACAATGAGCAGTTCTTC.